This entry lists 10 T cell receptor beta chains sequenced from one sample in a study of spatial heterogeneity in lung cancer. TCRdb re-called the 5' RACE reads with MiXCR, one entry per CDR3 protein. The table has about 82,000 distinct CDR3 sequences, around 12% seen once. Time point meaning: sample taken at primary tumor resection. The authors sequenced whole RNA from tumor, nontumor lung or frozen PBMC without sorting. Sequences were derived from PBMCs, sampled at surgery. Receptor source: a male donor with early-stage non-small cell lung cancer.

The table lists this clonotype with a few counts. The rearrangement joins TRBV28 to TRBJ2-1; D unresolved. The CDR3 extends over 12 amino acids. Trimming removed 6 bases at V and 2 bases at J, with 5 bases between. CDR1 is MDHEN, CDR2 SYDVKM, per germline. CDR3 residues: CASRVTYNEQFF. In nucleotides, the CDR3 is TGTGCCAGCAGAGTGACCTACAATGAGCAGTTCTTC.

The chain employs TRBV29-1 and TRBJ2-5, with a possible D match to TRBD1 (7 bases). This CDR3 spans 12 amino acids. Germline assignment: CDR1 SQVTM and CDR2 ANQGSEA. Trimming removed 7 bases from V and 3 bases from J, with 12 bases in between. In nucleotides, the CDR3 is TGCAGCGGGGGGGACAGCAAAGAGACCCAGTACTTC. Translation gives CSGGDSKETQYF. Supplemented by reference TRBV29-1 and TRBJ2-5, the full variable domain reads SAVISQKPSRDICQRGTSLTIQCQVDSQVTMMFWYRQQPGQSLTLIATANQGSEATYESGFVIDKFPISRPNLTFSTLTVSNMSPEDSSIYLCSGGDSKETQYFGPGTRLLVL.

This clonotype was observed a few times. The gene calls are TRBV12-5 and TRBJ2-5, with D possibly TRBD1 on 6 matching bases. CDR3 size: 14 residues. Trimming left V 0 bases short and J 3 bases short, with 8 bases between. Per germline, CDR1 LGHNT and CDR2 FRNRAP. The CDR3 coding sequence is TGTGCTAGTGGTTTGGTGAACAGGGAAGAGACCCAGTACTTC. Translated: CASGLVNREETQYF.

The chain links TRBV6-2 or TRBV6-3 to TRBJ2-3; 10 bases line up with TRBD2. CDR3 length: 19 amino acids. V lost 0 bases, J lost 0 bases, and 9 bases stayed unmatched. Germline lookup yields CDR1 MNHEY and CDR2 SVGEGT. The CDR3 DNA is TGTGCCAGCAGTTACTCCGGGCTAGCGGGGGCACCAAGCACAGATACGCAGTATTTT. Translated, it gives CASSYSGLAGAPSTDTQYF.

Many counts were recorded for this clonotype. The chain employs TRBV18 and TRBJ1-5, with 8 bases lining up with TRBD1. The germline CDR1 and CDR2 sequences are KGHSH and LQKENI. The trim removed 2 bases at V and 3 bases at J, leaving 6 bases unmatched. CDR3 length: 16 amino acids. The CDR3 DNA reads TGTGCCAGCTCACCAGAGGGGGACAGGATCAATCAGCCCCAGCATTTT. Its protein product is CASSPEGDRINQPQHF.

The rearrangement joins TRBV2 to TRBJ2-1; perhaps TRBD2 as D (6 bases). This CDR3 is 16 amino acids long. V lost 7 bases to trimming and J lost 3 bases, with 19 bases between them. Germline V lookup: CDR1 SNHLY, CDR2 FYNNEI. The CDR3 coding sequence is TGTGCCAGCATGGCTGGCCGGGACTTCAACTACAATGAGCAGTTCTTC. Translating it yields CASMAGRDFNYNEQFF.

This clonotype has just a few counts. This chain connects TRBV2 to TRBJ2-2; weak D call: TRBD1 (6 bases). V was trimmed by 6 bases and J by 2 bases, leaving 13 bases between them. In germline, CDR1 is SNHLY, CDR2 FYNNEI. The CDR3 is made up of 15 amino acids. The CDR3: CASSQGPVNTGELFF. DNA for the CDR3: TGTGCCAGCAGCCAGGGGCCCGTCAACACCGGGGAGCTGTTTTTT.

This clonotype was seen more than once but under ten times. This sequence joins TRBV7-7 and TRBJ2-5; the D gene could be TRBD1 or TRBD2 (5 bases each). Germline values: CDR1 SSHAT, CDR2 FNYEAQ (reference sequence). V was trimmed by 5 bases and J by 4 bases, leaving 20 bases between them. There are 16 residues in the CDR3. CDR3 DNA: TGTGCCAGCAGCGCTGGACGAGGGGTGGCGGGAGAGACCCAGTACTTC. As protein: CASSAGRGVAGETQYF.

This clonotype appeared a few times. The DNA is omitted, as the CDR3 cannot be located on it reliably, and the CDR3 follows TCRdb's listing. The chain has TRBV21-1 and TRBJ1-4. TRBV21-1 is described as a pseudogene. Termini included, the CDR3 measures 16 amino acids. CDR3 region: CASSKVGAGIDGKLFF.

This clonotype appeared a few times. The chain has TRBV20-1 and TRBJ2-2, with TRBD2 identical over 9 bases. The CDR3 spans 14 residues. Germline assignment: CDR1 DFQATT and CDR2 SNEGSKA (reference sequence). With V trimmed by 3 bases and J by 8 bases, 7 bases remained unmatched. The CDR3: CSASPSGGMGELFF. The CDR3, as DNA: TGCAGTGCTAGCCCCAGCGGGGGGATGGGGGAGCTGTTTTTT.